This T cell receptor (beta chain) was captured by sequencing in a study of blood T cell repertoires in COVID-19. Study-wide context: Acute and convalescent COVID-19 samples came from the United States, Italy and Spain. T cells, B-cell-depleted T cells, or PBMCs supplied cDNA or gDNA.

The length of the CDR3 is 14 residues. V lost 5 bases to trimming and J lost 2 bases, with 10 bases between them. Germline loops: CDR1 LNHDA, CDR2 SQIVND (reference sequence). Original handling: It was from reference gene primer amplification that nucleated cell counts were estimated. Assay used: immunoSEQ multiplex PCR; TCRdb lists only in-frame clones, some missing. V and J calls and clone size are as listed in that table; D and trimming were resolved from the DNA. Of a few hundred thousand clones in the sample, around 86% were seen once. The receptor was isolated from a woman aged 40 to 50 who had recovered from COVID-19. The sample was peripheral blood. The rearrangement links TRBV19 to TRBJ1-3, with a tentative D call TRBD1 (5 bases). In DNA, the CDR3 is TGTGCCAGTAGTTCGCAGGGAACTGGAAACACCATATATTTT. It codes for CASSSQGTGNTIYF.